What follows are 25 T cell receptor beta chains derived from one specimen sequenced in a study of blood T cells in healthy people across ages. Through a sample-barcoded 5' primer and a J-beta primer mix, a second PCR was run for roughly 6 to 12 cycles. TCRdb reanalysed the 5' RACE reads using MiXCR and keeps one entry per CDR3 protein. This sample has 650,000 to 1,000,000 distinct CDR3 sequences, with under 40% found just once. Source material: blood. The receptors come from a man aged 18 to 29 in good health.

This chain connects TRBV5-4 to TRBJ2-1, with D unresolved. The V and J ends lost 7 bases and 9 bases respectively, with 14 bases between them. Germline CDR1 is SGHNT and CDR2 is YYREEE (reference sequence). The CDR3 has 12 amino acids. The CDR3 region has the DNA TGTGCCAGCCGACGGGTCGAAGGTGAGCAGTTCTTC. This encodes CASRRVEGEQFF.

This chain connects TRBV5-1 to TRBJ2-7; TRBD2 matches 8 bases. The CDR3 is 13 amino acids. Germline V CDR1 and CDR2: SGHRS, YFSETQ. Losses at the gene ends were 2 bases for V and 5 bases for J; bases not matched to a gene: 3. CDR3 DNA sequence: TGCGCCAGCAGCTTATCGACTAGCGACGAGCAGTACTTC. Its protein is CASSLSTSDEQYF.

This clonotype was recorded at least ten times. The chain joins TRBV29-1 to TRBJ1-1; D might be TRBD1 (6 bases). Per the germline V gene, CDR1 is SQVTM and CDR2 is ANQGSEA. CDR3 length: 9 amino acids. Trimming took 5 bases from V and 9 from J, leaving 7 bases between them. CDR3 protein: CSVQGQAFF. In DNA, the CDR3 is TGCAGCGTTCAGGGGCAAGCTTTCTTT.

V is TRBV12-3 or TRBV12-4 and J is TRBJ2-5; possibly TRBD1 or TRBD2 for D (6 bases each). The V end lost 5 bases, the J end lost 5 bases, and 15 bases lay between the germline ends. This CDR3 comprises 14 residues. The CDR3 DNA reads TGTGCCAGCAGTCGCGGGACACCTGCTGAGACCCAGTACTTC. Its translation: CASSRGTPAETQYF.

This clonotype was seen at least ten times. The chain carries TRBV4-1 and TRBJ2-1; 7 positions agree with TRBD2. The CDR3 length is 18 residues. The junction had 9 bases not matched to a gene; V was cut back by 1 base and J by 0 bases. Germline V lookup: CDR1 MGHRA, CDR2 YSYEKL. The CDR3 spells CASSQGASGFTSYNEQFF. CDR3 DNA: TGCGCCAGCAGCCAAGGGGCTAGCGGCTTCACCTCCTACAATGAGCAGTTCTTC.

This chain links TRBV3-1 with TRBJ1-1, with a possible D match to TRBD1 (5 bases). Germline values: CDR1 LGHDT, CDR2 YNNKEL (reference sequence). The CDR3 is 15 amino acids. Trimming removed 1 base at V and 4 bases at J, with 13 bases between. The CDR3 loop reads CASSQVHKGVTEAFF. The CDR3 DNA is TGTGCCAGCAGCCAAGTGCATAAAGGGGTCACTGAAGCTTTCTTT.

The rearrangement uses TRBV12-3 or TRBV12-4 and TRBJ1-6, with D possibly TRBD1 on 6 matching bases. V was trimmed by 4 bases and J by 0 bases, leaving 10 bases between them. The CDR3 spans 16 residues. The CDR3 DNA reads TGTGCCAGCAGTTGGACAGAGAGCTCCTATAATTCACCCCTCCACTTT. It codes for CASSWTESSYNSPLHF.

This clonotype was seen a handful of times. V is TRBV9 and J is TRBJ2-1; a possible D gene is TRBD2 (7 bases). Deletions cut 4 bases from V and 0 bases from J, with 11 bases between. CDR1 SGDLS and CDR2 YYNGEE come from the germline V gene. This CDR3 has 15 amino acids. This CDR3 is CASSRGGGSYNEQFF. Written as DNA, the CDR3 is TGTGCCAGCAGCAGGGGGGGGGGCTCCTACAATGAGCAGTTCTTC. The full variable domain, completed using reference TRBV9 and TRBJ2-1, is DSGVTQTPKHLITATGQRVTLRCSPRSGDLSVYWYQQSLDQGLQFLIQYYNGEERAKGNILERFSAQQFPDLHSELNLSSLELGDSALYFCASSRGGGSYNEQFFGPGTRLTVL.

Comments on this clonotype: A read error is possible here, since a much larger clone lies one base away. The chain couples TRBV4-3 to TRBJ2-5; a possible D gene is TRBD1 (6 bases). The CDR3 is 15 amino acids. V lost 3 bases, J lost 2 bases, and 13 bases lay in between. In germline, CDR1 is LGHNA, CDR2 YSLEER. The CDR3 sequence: CASSHQGGKQETQYF. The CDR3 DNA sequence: TGCGCCAGCAGCCACCAAGGGGGAAAACAAGAGACCCAGTACTTC.

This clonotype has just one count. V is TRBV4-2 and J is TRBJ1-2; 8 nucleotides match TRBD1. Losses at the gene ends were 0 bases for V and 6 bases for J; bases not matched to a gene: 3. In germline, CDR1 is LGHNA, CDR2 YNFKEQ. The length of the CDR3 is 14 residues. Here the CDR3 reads CASSQDSTGDGYTF. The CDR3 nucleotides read TGTGCCAGCAGCCAAGATTCGACAGGGGATGGCTACACCTTC.

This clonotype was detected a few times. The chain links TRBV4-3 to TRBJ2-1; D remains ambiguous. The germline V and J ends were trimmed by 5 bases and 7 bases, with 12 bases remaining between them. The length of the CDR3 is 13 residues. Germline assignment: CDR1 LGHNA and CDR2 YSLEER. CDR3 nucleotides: TGCGCCAGCAGCGCCCTACAAGAAAATGAGCAGTTCTTC. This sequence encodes CASSALQENEQFF.

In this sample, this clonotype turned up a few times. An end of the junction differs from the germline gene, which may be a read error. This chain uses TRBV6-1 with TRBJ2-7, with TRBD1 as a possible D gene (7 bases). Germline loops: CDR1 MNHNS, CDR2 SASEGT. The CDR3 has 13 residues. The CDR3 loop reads CASKEGASDEQYF. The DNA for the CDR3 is TGTGCCAGCAAGGAGGGGGCCTCCGACGAGCAGTACTTC.

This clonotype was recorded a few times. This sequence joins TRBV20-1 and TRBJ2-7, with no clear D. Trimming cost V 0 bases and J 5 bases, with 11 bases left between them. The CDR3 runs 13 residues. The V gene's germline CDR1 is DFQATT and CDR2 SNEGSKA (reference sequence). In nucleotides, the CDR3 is TGCAGTGCTAGAGATCCTGGAGTCCACGAGCAGTACTTC. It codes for CSARDPGVHEQYF.

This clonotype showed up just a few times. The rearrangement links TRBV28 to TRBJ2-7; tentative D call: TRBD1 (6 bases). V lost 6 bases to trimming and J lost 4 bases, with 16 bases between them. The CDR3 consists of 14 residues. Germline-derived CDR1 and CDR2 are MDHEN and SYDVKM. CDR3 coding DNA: TGTGCCAGCAGCCTGAGGGGACACAGTTACGAGCAGTACTTC. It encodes CASSLRGHSYEQYF.

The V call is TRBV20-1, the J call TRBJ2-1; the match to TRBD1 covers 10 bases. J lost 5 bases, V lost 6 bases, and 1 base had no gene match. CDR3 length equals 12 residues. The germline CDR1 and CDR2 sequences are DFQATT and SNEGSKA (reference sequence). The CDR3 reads CSAGQGNNEQFF. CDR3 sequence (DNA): TGCAGTGCGGGACAGGGGAACAATGAGCAGTTCTTC.

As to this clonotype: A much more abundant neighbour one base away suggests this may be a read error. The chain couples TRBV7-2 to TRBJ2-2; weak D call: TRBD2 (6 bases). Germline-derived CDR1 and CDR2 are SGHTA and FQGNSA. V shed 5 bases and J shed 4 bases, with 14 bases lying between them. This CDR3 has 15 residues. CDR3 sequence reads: CASSRGIEFTGELFF. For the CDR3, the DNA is TGTGCCAGCAGCCGGGGGATAGAATTCACCGGGGAGCTGTTTTTT.

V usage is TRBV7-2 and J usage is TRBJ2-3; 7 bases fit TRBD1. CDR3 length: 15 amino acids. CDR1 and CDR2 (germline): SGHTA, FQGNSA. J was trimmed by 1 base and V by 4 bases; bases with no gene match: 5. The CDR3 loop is CASSSQGMGTDTQYF. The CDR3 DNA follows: TGTGCCAGCAGCTCACAGGGGATGGGCACAGATACGCAGTATTTT.

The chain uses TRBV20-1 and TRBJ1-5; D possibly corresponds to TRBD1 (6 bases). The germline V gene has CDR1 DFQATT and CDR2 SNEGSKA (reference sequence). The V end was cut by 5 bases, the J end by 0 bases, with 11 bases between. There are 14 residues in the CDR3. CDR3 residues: CSALDSRSNQPQHF. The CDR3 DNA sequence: TGCAGTGCTTTGGACAGTCGTAGCAATCAGCCCCAGCATTTT.

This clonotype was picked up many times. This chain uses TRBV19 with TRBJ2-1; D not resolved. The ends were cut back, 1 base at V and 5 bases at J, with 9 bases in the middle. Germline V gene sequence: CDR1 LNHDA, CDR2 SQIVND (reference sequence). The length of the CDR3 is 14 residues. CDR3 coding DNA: TGTGCCAGTAGTATAGCCCACCGGGACAATGAGCAGTTCTTC. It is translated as CASSIAHRDNEQFF.

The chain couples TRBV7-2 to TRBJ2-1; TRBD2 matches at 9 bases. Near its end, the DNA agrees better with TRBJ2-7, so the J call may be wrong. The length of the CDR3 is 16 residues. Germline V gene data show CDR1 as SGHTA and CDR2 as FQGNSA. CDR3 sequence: CASSLRGGGAYNEQYF. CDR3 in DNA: TGTGCCAGCAGCCTTAGAGGCGGGGGGGCCTACAATGAGCAGTACTTC.

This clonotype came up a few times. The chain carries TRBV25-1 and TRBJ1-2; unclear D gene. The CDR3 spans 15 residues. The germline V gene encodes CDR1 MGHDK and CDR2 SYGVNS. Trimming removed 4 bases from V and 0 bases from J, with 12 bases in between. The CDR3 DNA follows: TGTGCCAGCAGTGCGGACTGGAGTTCTAACTATGGCTACACCTTC. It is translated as CASSADWSSNYGYTF.

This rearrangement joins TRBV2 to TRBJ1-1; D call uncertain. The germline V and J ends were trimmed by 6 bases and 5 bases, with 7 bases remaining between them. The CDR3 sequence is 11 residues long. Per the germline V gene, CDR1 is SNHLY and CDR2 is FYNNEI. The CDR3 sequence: CASRAVTEAFF. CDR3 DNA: TGTGCCAGCAGGGCCGTAACTGAAGCTTTCTTT.

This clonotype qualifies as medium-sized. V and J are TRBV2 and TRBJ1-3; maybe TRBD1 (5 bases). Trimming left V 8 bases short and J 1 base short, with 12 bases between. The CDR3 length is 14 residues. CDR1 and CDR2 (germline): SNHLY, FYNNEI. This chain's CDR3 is CASRGDPSGNTIYF. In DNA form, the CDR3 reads TGTGCCAGCCGAGGGGATCCATCTGGAAACACCATATATTTT.

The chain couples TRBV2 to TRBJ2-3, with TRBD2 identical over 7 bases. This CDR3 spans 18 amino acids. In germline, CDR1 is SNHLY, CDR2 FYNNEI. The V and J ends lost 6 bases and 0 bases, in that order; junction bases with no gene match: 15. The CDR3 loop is CASSAGDYPITSTDTQYF. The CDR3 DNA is TGTGCCAGCAGCGCCGGGGACTACCCTATTACTAGCACAGATACGCAGTATTTT. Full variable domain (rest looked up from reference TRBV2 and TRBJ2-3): EPEVTQTPSHQVTQMGQEVILRCVPISNHLYFYWYRQILGQKVEFLVSFYNNEISEKSEIFDDQFSVERPDGSNFTLKIRSTKLEDSAMYFCASSAGDYPITSTDTQYFGPGTRLTVL.

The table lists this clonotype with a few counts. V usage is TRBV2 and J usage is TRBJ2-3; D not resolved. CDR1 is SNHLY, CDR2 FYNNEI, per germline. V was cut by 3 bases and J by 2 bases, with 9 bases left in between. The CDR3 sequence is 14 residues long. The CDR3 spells CASSEKVTTDTQYF. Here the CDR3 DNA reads TGTGCCAGCAGTGAGAAGGTCACCACAGATACGCAGTATTTT.